This T cell receptor beta chain was observed in a study of response to subunit inactivated influenza vaccine. Germline lookup yields CDR1 SGHVS and CDR2 FNYEAQ. CDR3 size: 14 residues. The germline V and J ends were trimmed by 3 bases and 7 bases, with 10 bases remaining between them. TCRdb redid the calling of the RT-PCR reads with MiXCR, one entry per CDR3 protein. Seen here are approximately 500,000 distinct CDR3 sequences, around 15% observed once, and the top ten hold approximately 10%. This clonotype was obtained from a man aged 45-65 years who received an inactivated influenza vaccine. V usage is TRBV7-6 and J usage is TRBJ1-6; D not resolved. The sequences come from PBMCs from blood, collected about 11 days after vaccination. The CDR3 DNA reads TGTGCCAGCAGCTTCACCCAAGGAAATTCACCCCTCCACTTT. It specifies CASSFTQGNSPLHF.